This record concerns one T cell receptor (beta chain) sequence. Its antigen is unidentified. Trimming removed 3 bases from V and 4 bases from J; junction bases left unmatched: 3. Germline CDR1 is SQVTM and CDR2 is ANQGSEA. There are 13 residues in the CDR3. This specimen comes from a study of vaccination effects on CD4 cells after COVID-19. Within the ViraFEST assay, antigen-specific CD4+ T cells underwent expansion with viral peptide pools prior to sequencing. At the end of less than 12 days of culture, CD4+ T cells were isolated. Nucleocapsid antibodies stayed negative before and after vaccination, showing no earlier SARS-CoV-2 infection. Data came from immunoSEQ multiplex PCR; TCRdb stores just in-frame clones and leaves some out. This table has under 75,000 clones, 80% appearing once.

The sequence was collected from a human donor who received a COVID-19 vaccine. V and J are TRBV29-1 and TRBJ2-1; 7 positions match TRBD1. Specimen: CD4+ T cells from PBMCs cultured with SARS-CoV-2 spike peptides, collected before COVID-19 vaccination. CDR3 in amino acids: CSVDLQGYNEQFF. The CDR3 bases are TGCAGCGTTGACCTACAGGGGTACAATGAGCAGTTCTTC.